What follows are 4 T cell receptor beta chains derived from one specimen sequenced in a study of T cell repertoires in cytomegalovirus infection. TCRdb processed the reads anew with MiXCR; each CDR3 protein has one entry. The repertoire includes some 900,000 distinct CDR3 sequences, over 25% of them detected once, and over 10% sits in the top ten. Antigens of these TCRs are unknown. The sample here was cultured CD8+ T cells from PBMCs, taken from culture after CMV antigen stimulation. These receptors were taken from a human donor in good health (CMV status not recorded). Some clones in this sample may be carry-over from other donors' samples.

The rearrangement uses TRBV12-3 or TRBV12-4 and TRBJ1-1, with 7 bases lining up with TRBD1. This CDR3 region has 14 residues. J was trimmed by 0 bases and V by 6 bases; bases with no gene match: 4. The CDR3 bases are TGTGCCAGCAGGTGGACAGGAATGAACACTGAAGCTTTCTTT. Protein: CASRWTGMNTEAFF.

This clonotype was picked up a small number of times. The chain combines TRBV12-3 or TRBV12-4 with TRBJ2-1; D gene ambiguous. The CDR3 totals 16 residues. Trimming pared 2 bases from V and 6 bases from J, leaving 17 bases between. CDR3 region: CASSLPGQVRVNEQFF. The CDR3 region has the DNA TGTGCCAGCAGTTTACCAGGCCAGGTTCGAGTCAATGAGCAGTTCTTC.

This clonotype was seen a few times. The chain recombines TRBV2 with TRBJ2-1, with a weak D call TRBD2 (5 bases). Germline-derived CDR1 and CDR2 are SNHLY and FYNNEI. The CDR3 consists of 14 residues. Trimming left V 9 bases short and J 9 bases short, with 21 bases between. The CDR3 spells CARRDSGNAGEQFF. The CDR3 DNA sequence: TGTGCCAGGCGTGATTCCGGGAATGCGGGTGAGCAGTTCTTC.

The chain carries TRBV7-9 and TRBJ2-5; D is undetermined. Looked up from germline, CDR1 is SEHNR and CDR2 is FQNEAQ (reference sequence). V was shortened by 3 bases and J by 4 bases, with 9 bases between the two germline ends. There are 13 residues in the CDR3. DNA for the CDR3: TGTGCCAGCAGCTTTTCCTCCAGAGAGACCCAGTACTTC. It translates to CASSFSSRETQYF.